This TCR beta chain is from a study of blood T cell repertoires in COVID-19. The wider study: Sources were T cells, B-cell-depleted T cells, or PBMCs; the material itself was cDNA or gDNA.

In the original processing: Reference gene primers were amplified, and this amplification served to estimate nucleated cell counts. Assay used: immunoSEQ multiplex PCR; TCRdb lists only in-frame clones, some missing. From that table come the V and J calls and clone size; the DNA was used to work out D and trimming. The sample records about 87,000 clones, 70% to 85% being singletons. The length of the CDR3 is 14 residues. Looked up from germline, CDR1 is SGHVS and CDR2 is FQNEAQ. Between the trimmed V and J ends, which lost 4 bases and 2 bases, there was a span of 9 bases. Sequences were obtained from peripheral blood. This chain joins TRBV7-8 and TRBJ1-5; possible D gene TRBD1, 6 bases. This TCR was recovered from a woman between 45 and 65 years old with acute or convalescent COVID-19. The CDR3 region has the DNA TGTGCCAGCAGCTCAGGGGTTGGCAATCAGCCCCAGCATTTT. Its translation is CASSSGVGNQPQHF. The full variable domain, its missing parts supplied by reference TRBV7-8 and TRBJ1-5, is GAGVSQSPRYKVAKRGQDVALRCDPISGHVSLFWYQQALGQGPEFLTYFQNEAQLDKSGLPSDRFFAERPEGSVSTLKIQRTQQEDSAVYLCASSSGVGNQPQHFGDGTRLSIL.